The next 25 T cell receptor beta chains were all read from a single sample in a study of blood T cell repertoires in COVID-19. Using immunoSEQ multiplex PCR, the repertoire was profiled, and TCRdb retains in-frame clones only, with some absent. Of some 200,000 clones in the sample, around 87% were seen once. The sample taken for sequencing was peripheral blood. The receptors were sampled from a woman aged 70-85 years with COVID-19, enrolled during active disease.

The chain employs TRBV10-3 and TRBJ2-2, with 12 bases that match TRBD1. The CDR3 sequence is 16 residues long. Germline V gene sequence: CDR1 ENHRY, CDR2 SYGVKD. V lost 5 bases, J lost 6 bases, and 7 bases stayed unmatched. This chain's CDR3 is CAISRSWDRGPGELFF. The CDR3 coding sequence is TGTGCCATCAGTCGCAGTTGGGACAGGGGGCCCGGGGAGCTGTTTTTT.

CDR3 in amino acids: CASIKPGQAINQPQHF. DNA of the CDR3: TGTGCCAGCATCAAACCGGGACAGGCAATCAATCAGCCCCAGCATTTT. The rearrangement uses TRBV28 and TRBJ1-5; 8 nucleotides align to TRBD1. Germline trimming cut 7 bases from V and 3 bases from J; bases unmatched to any gene: 11. The CDR3 has 16 residues. Germline V lookup: CDR1 MDHEN, CDR2 SYDVKM.

The V and J genes are TRBV13 and TRBJ2-1; the D gene is possibly TRBD2 (5 bases). The germline V gene encodes CDR1 PRHDT and CDR2 FYEKMQ (reference sequence). This CDR3 has 18 amino acids. V was shortened by 2 bases and J by 4 bases, with 21 bases between the two germline ends. The CDR3 sequence is CASSLRRLSGSLYNEQFF. Written as DNA, the CDR3 is TGTGCCAGCAGCTTACGTCGCTTAAGCGGCAGCCTTTACAATGAGCAGTTCTTC.

This chain joins TRBV11-2 and TRBJ2-7, with TRBD2 as a possible D gene (5 bases). The CDR3 totals 11 residues. CDR1 and CDR2 from the germline V gene are SGHAT and FQNNGV. V was cut by 3 bases and J by 12 bases, with 12 bases left in between. DNA for the CDR3: TGTGCCAGCAGCTTTGTCGGGGAAGCGTACTTC. This gives the protein CASSFVGEAYF.

The CDR3 region is CASSQEGDRHNQPQHF. The CDR3 nucleotides read TGTGCCAGCAGCCAAGAAGGGGACAGGCACAATCAGCCCCAGCATTTT. The V gene is TRBV14, the J gene TRBJ1-5; 8 bases map to TRBD1. The trim removed 0 bases at V and 3 bases at J, leaving 4 bases unmatched. The CDR3 contains 16 residues. CDR1 SGHDN and CDR2 FVKESK come from the germline V gene.

The rearrangement links TRBV5-1 to TRBJ2-7, with TRBD1 matching over 9 bases. This CDR3 region has 17 residues. Per germline, CDR1 SGHRS and CDR2 YFSETQ. The ends lost 0 bases at V and 3 bases at J; junction bases unmatched: 10. CDR3 residues: CASSLAGGQGGYYEQYF. In DNA form, the CDR3 reads TGCGCCAGCAGCTTGGCCGGGGGACAGGGAGGCTACTACGAGCAGTACTTC.

The J gene is TRBJ1-2, the V gene TRBV5-4; D is undetermined. The CDR3 consists of 13 residues. Trimming cost V 4 bases and J 7 bases, with 14 bases left between them. CDR1 is SGHNT and CDR2 is YYREEE in the germline V gene (reference sequence). CDR3 nucleotide sequence: TGTGCCAGCAGCCCGAGAGCGGGAGGTGGCTACACCTTC. It specifies CASSPRAGGGYTF.

The genes are TRBV2 and TRBJ1-2, with 12 bases aligning to TRBD1. Losses at the gene ends were 6 bases for V and 8 bases for J; bases not matched to a gene: 13. CDR1 SNHLY and CDR2 FYNNEI come from the germline V gene. The CDR3 runs 16 residues. CDR3 residues: CASRGLGGTGGRGYTF. The CDR3 DNA follows: TGTGCCAGCAGGGGCCTCGGTGGGACAGGGGGCAGAGGCTACACCTTC.

V is TRBV11-1 and J is TRBJ2-7; D uncertain. This CDR3 comprises 14 residues. Germline CDR1 reads SGHAT; CDR2 reads FQDESV (reference sequence). Deletions cut 4 bases from V and 0 bases from J, with 10 bases between. The CDR3 DNA is TGTGCCAGCAGCTCTATGCTTAGCTCCTACGAGCAGTACTTC. As protein: CASSSMLSSYEQYF. Using reference TRBV11-1 and TRBJ2-7 for the parts outside the CDR3, the full variable domain is EAEVAQSPRYKITEKSQAVAFWCDPISGHATLYWYRQILGQGPELLVQFQDESVVDDSQLPKDRFSAERLKGVDSTLKIQPAELGDSAMYLCASSSMLSSYEQYFGPGTRLTVT.

The chain is built from TRBV20-1 and TRBJ1-4, with 9 bases fitting TRBD1. The germline V gene has CDR1 DFQATT and CDR2 SNEGSKA (reference sequence). The ends lost 3 bases at V and 8 bases at J; junction bases unmatched: 10. CDR3 size: 15 residues. The CDR3 is CSASSPGTGSEKLFF. The CDR3 DNA reads as TGCAGTGCTAGTTCTCCCGGGACAGGGAGCGAAAAACTGTTTTTT.

This rearrangement joins TRBV28 to TRBJ1-2; D call uncertain. V was trimmed by 8 bases and J by 4 bases, leaving 17 bases between them. In germline, CDR1 is MDHEN, CDR2 SYDVKM. The CDR3 contains 14 residues. This CDR3 is CASLQANLAYGYTF. For the CDR3, the DNA is TGTGCCAGCCTTCAGGCCAATTTGGCCTATGGCTACACCTTC.

CDR3 sequence reads: CASSYSLLRGRNTEAFF. CDR3 bases: TGTGCCAGCAGTTACTCCCTCCTCCGAGGGAGGAACACTGAAGCTTTCTTT. The chain carries TRBV6-2 or TRBV6-3 and TRBJ1-1, with D uncertain. Trimming stripped 0 bases from V and 1 base from J, with 15 bases between. The CDR3 is made up of 17 amino acids. CDR1 and CDR2 (germline): MNHEY, SVGEGT.

The V call is TRBV19, the J call TRBJ1-4; D call uncertain. This CDR3 spans 13 amino acids. Germline CDR1 is LNHDA and CDR2 is SQIVND (reference sequence). V lost 8 bases and J 0 bases, leaving 7 bases between the germline ends. CDR3 sequence: CASSLATNEKLFF. In DNA form, the CDR3 reads TGTGCCAGTTCACTGGCAACTAATGAAAAACTGTTTTTT. Full variable domain (rest looked up from reference TRBV19 and TRBJ1-4): DGGITQSPKYLFRKEGQNVTLSCEQNLNHDAMYWYRQDPGQGLRLIYYSQIVNDFQKGDIAEGYSVSREKKESFPLTVTSAQKNPTAFYLCASSLATNEKLFFGSGTQLSVL.

This clone is judged medium-sized. The V call is TRBV27, the J call TRBJ2-7; 8 nucleotides line up with TRBD2. CDR1 MNHEY and CDR2 SMNVEV come from the germline V gene (reference sequence). This CDR3 spans 15 amino acids. V shed 6 bases, J shed 2 bases, and the junction held 9 bases outside the gene matches. CDR3 in DNA: TGTGCCAGCAGACCCCGGGAGGGTCTAACCTACGAGCAGTACTTC. This gives the protein CASRPREGLTYEQYF.

V gene TRBV3-1 (or the pseudogene TRBV3-2) combines with J gene TRBJ2-7, with TRBD1 matching 8 bases. Trimming took 2 bases from V and 5 from J; bases not matched to a gene: 2. Germline values: CDR1 LGHDT, CDR2 YNNKEL (reference sequence). This CDR3 spans 13 amino acids. The CDR3 DNA follows: TGTGCCAGCAGCCAAACAGGGGGGAACGAGCAGTACTTC. Translation: CASSQTGGNEQYF.

The chain uses TRBV28 and TRBJ1-2; TRBD1 matches 7 bases. V lost 5 bases to trimming and J lost 8 bases; unmatched junction nucleotides: 5. The CDR3 spans 12 residues. Looked up from germline, CDR1 is MDHEN and CDR2 is SYDVKM. CDR3 in amino acids: CASSNRGYGYTF. CDR3 DNA: TGTGCCAGCAGTAACAGGGGTTACGGCTACACCTTC.

The chain combines TRBV12-5 with TRBJ1-1; D not resolved. Germline V gives CDR1 LGHNT, CDR2 FRNRAP. With 0 bases removed from V and 5 bases from J, the gap between germline ends came to 10 bases. The CDR3 has 14 amino acids. The CDR3 nucleotides read TGTGCTAGTGGTTTGGTACCCCAGGTGACTGAAGCTTTCTTT. Amino acids: CASGLVPQVTEAFF.

This clone has only one observation. The chain has TRBV7-6 and TRBJ2-3; 12 bases agree with TRBD2. Germline V gene lookup returns CDR1 SGHVS and CDR2 FNYEAQ. The CDR3 sequence is 17 residues long. V shed 6 bases, J shed 2 bases, and the junction held 9 bases outside the gene matches. The CDR3, as DNA: TGTGCCAGCAGTCGTAGCCGACTAGCGGGAGCCACAGATACGCAGTATTTT. Its translation: CASSRSRLAGATDTQYF. Full variable domain (missing parts from reference TRBV7-6 and TRBJ2-3): GAGVSQSPRYKVTKRGQDVALRCDPISGHVSLYWYRQALGQGPEFLTYFNYEAQQDKSGLPNDRFSAERPEGSISTLTIQRTEQRDSAMYRCASSRSRLAGATDTQYFGPGTRLTVL.

This sequence joins TRBV30 and TRBJ2-5, with D possibly being TRBD2 (6 bases). The V gene's germline CDR1 is GTSNPN and CDR2 SVGIG (reference sequence). Trimming stripped 3 bases from V and 5 bases from J, with 13 bases between. The CDR3 is 13 amino acids. CDR3 sequence: CAWRDGGRETQYF. The CDR3 DNA reads as TGTGCCTGGAGGGACGGGGGTCGGGAGACCCAGTACTTC.

The chain couples TRBV7-6 to TRBJ2-7; 11 bases agree with TRBD2. Germline V CDR1 and CDR2: SGHVS, FNYEAQ. Trimming took 5 bases from V and 3 from J; bases not matched to a gene: 3. The CDR3 has 14 residues. The CDR3 is CASSRLAGNYEQYF. The CDR3 DNA sequence: TGTGCCAGCAGCCGACTAGCGGGAAACTACGAGCAGTACTTC. Filled out from reference TRBV7-6 and TRBJ2-7, the complete variable domain reads GAGVSQSPRYKVTKRGQDVALRCDPISGHVSLYWYRQALGQGPEFLTYFNYEAQQDKSGLPNDRFSAERPEGSISTLTIQRTEQRDSAMYRCASSRLAGNYEQYFGPGTRLTVT.

The rearrangement links TRBV24-1 to TRBJ2-7, with 9 bases lining up with TRBD1. The CDR3 sequence is 15 residues long. Germline V gene data show CDR1 as KGHDR and CDR2 as SFDVKD. V shed 4 bases, J shed 3 bases, and the junction held 6 bases outside the gene matches. The CDR3 sequence is CATSDPRQGGYEQYF. The CDR3 nucleotides are TGTGCCACCAGTGACCCCCGACAGGGGGGCTACGAGCAGTACTTC.

V usage is TRBV7-9 and J usage is TRBJ2-1; D may be TRBD2 (5 bases). In germline, CDR1 is SEHNR, CDR2 FQNEAQ (reference sequence). The V end lost 1 base, the J end lost 6 bases, and 7 bases lay between the germline ends. The CDR3 loop spans 13 amino acids. CDR3 sequence reads: CASSLEAVNEQFF. In DNA form, the CDR3 reads TGTGCCAGCAGCTTAGAAGCGGTCAATGAGCAGTTCTTC.

The chain uses TRBV7-2 and TRBJ1-4; 7 nucleotides line up with TRBD1. The germline CDR1 and CDR2 sequences are SGHTA and FQGNSA. This CDR3 comprises 16 residues. The J segment lost 7 bases and the V segment lost 3 bases, leaving 11 bases of the junction unmatched. The CDR3 DNA follows: TGTGCCAGCAGCTTGGGCCCGGGAGGGGGCGGTGAAAAACTGTTTTTT. Its translation is CASSLGPGGGGEKLFF.

This chain links TRBV3-1 (or the pseudogene TRBV3-2) with TRBJ2-3; TRBD2 matches 10 bases. This CDR3 contains 15 residues. Trimming removed 4 bases from V and 2 bases from J; junction bases left unmatched: 3. Germline V gives CDR1 LGHDT, CDR2 YNNKEL (reference sequence). CDR3 in DNA: TGTGCCAGCAGCCCCGGACTAGCGGACACAGATACGCAGTATTTT. Its protein is CASSPGLADTDTQYF.

J is TRBJ2-7 and V is TRBV7-2; D unclear. The germline V gene has CDR1 SGHTA and CDR2 FQGNSA. CDR3 size: 15 residues. V was cut by 5 bases and J by 2 bases, with 16 bases left in between. The CDR3, as DNA: TGTGCCAGCAGCCCCGAATCCACATCGACCTACGAGCAGTACTTC. Translation: CASSPESTSTYEQYF.